This TCR beta chain was captured by sequencing in a study of CD8+ T cells in alopecia areata. At the level of the study: For 6 to 18 months, tofacitinib was taken, and 6 months off drug followed. The study, taken as a whole, reports: On tofacitinib, scalp and blood still held many of the expanded lesional clones.

On this clone itself: Its specificity is unknown.

Treatment specified: oral pan-JAK inhibitor, 5-10 mg twice daily. Researchers gathered lesional scalp punch biopsies and peripheral blood from patients with alopecia areata. Following extraction, RNA underwent reverse transcription to cDNA, which served as the sequencing template. TCRdb's table, derived via immunoSEQ multiplex PCR, lists solely in-frame clones and lacks some. The sample lists around 120,000 clones; about 61% were seen once. CDR3 length equals 17 residues. Trimming cost V 4 bases and J 6 bases; bases outside gene matches: 10. The germline V gene encodes CDR1 SGHTA and CDR2 FQGNSA. This specimen consisted of CD8+ T cells sorted from blood, obtained at week 4, from a patient treated with tofacitinib. The gene calls are TRBV7-2 and TRBJ2-2; TRBD2 matches at 11 bases. This receptor was identified in a human donor with alopecia areata. CDR3 loop: CASSSLAGGPVAGELFF. In DNA, the CDR3 is TGTGCCAGCAGCTCCTTAGCGGGGGGGCCCGTGGCCGGGGAGCTGTTTTTT.